These 29 T cell receptor beta chains share one sample of origin, sequenced in a study of shared clonotypes between healthy human individuals. Produced via immunoSEQ multiplex PCR; TCRdb's table is partial and in-frame only. The sample has approximately 500,000 clones; 90% to 97% are singletons. The sample comprised naive CD4+ T cells sorted from blood. Subset denoted: CD45RA+ positively selected. Receptor source: a woman between 25 and 40 years old in good health.

The chain couples TRBV11-2 to TRBJ1-1; D gene ambiguous. This CDR3 has 16 residues. Trimming removed 1 base from V and 4 bases from J, with 16 bases in between. Germline V gene sequence: CDR1 SGHAT, CDR2 FQNNGV. CDR3 loop: CASSLAPPSLGTEAFF. The CDR3 DNA is TGTGCCAGCAGCTTAGCTCCCCCAAGTCTGGGCACTGAAGCTTTCTTT.

The chain recombines TRBV6-1 with TRBJ1-5; D is unclear. V lost 0 bases and J 7 bases, leaving 7 bases between the germline ends. Germline CDR1 and CDR2: MNHNS and SASEGT. CDR3 length: 13 residues. The CDR3 spells CASSEALEQPQHF. The DNA for the CDR3 is TGTGCCAGCAGTGAAGCGCTTGAACAGCCCCAGCATTTT.

This sequence joins TRBV2 and TRBJ1-3; D is ambiguous. This CDR3 comprises 14 residues. Germline CDR1 and CDR2: SNHLY and FYNNEI. Trimming pared 6 bases from V and 8 bases from J, leaving 17 bases between. CDR3 protein: CASSETSMGDTIYF. DNA for the CDR3: TGTGCCAGCAGCGAAACGTCGATGGGAGACACCATATATTTT.

The chain combines TRBV28 with TRBJ2-1; D possibly corresponds to TRBD2 (6 bases). Germline V gene data show CDR1 as MDHEN and CDR2 as SYDVKM. CDR3 size: 12 residues. The V and J ends lost 6 bases and 8 bases respectively, with 11 bases between them. The CDR3 nucleotides read TGTGCCAGCAGCGGGAGCCAATATGAGCAGTTCTTC. Amino acids: CASSGSQYEQFF.

V gene TRBV6-6 combines with J gene TRBJ2-1, with a weak D call TRBD2 (6 bases). This CDR3 region has 14 residues. Germline V gene data show CDR1 as MNHNY and CDR2 as SVGAGI (reference sequence). V dropped 2 bases and J dropped 7 bases, with 12 bases sitting between them. The CDR3 region has the DNA TGTGCCAGCAGTTACCCCGGGAGTGGGAATGAGCAGTTCTTC. As protein: CASSYPGSGNEQFF.

This chain uses TRBV7-2 with TRBJ2-1; 16 nucleotides agree with TRBD2. V was clipped by 0 bases and J by 8 bases; unmatched bases: 7. Germline CDR1 and CDR2: SGHTA and FQGNSA. This CDR3 has 18 residues. This CDR3 reads CASSLAGTSGRALDEQFF. The CDR3 nucleotides read TGTGCCAGCAGCTTAGCGGGGACTAGCGGGAGGGCCTTAGATGAGCAGTTCTTC.

The genes are TRBV7-2 and TRBJ2-1, with TRBD2 matching over 10 bases. This CDR3 region has 16 residues. Germline CDR1 reads SGHTA; CDR2 reads FQGNSA. V was clipped by 1 base and J by 8 bases; unmatched bases: 8. CDR3 nucleotide sequence: TGTGCCAGCAGCTTAGTCGGGCTAGCGGGAGAAGATGAGCAGTTCTTC. It codes for CASSLVGLAGEDEQFF.

The rearrangement uses TRBV6-5 and TRBJ2-5, with 10 bases that match TRBD1. Germline trimming cut 6 bases from V and 5 bases from J; bases unmatched to any gene: 6. The CDR3 length is 14 residues. Germline V CDR1 and CDR2: MNHEY, SVGAGI. The CDR3 loop reads CASSATGGAETQYF. CDR3 bases: TGTGCCAGCAGCGCGACAGGGGGCGCGGAGACCCAGTACTTC.

This clone has a single count. V usage is TRBV6-4 and J usage is TRBJ2-5; D gene unclear. Matching the DNA end better, TRBJ2-7 makes the J call doubtful. The CDR3 length is 12 residues. CDR1 and CDR2 (germline): MRHNA, SNTAGT. CDR3 protein: CASSAKPYEQYF. CDR3 in DNA: TGTGCCAGCAGTGCGAAGCCCTACGAGCAGTACTTC.

The gene calls are TRBV5-1 and TRBJ2-1, with a tentative D call TRBD2 (6 bases). V was shortened by 0 bases and J by 4 bases, with 14 bases between the two germline ends. This CDR3 is built from 16 residues. CDR1 is SGHRS, CDR2 YFSETQ, per germline. The CDR3 protein is CASSLGGTANYNEQFF. CDR3 sequence (DNA): TGCGCCAGCAGCTTGGGCGGGACGGCTAATTACAATGAGCAGTTCTTC.

The V call is TRBV7-9, the J call TRBJ2-6, with D tentatively TRBD2 (6 bases). Trimming took off 5 bases at V and 0 bases at J, with 8 bases between the two ends. The germline V gene has CDR1 SEHNR and CDR2 FQNEAQ (reference sequence). This CDR3 has 15 residues. CDR3 DNA: TGTGCCAGCAGCCGACTAGTCTCTGGGGCCAACGTCCTGACTTTC. Translating it yields CASSRLVSGANVLTF.

V is TRBV7-6 and J is TRBJ2-7; D may be TRBD1 or TRBD2 (5 bases each). CDR3 length equals 15 residues. Germline lookup yields CDR1 SGHVS and CDR2 FNYEAQ. V dropped 1 base and J dropped 7 bases, with 17 bases sitting between them. The CDR3 coding sequence is TGTGCCAGCAGCTTAGTCGCCGGGAATTGGGGGGAGCAGTACTTC. This encodes CASSLVAGNWGEQYF.

V gene TRBV28 combines with J gene TRBJ2-6; TRBD1 might be the D (5 bases). V shed 6 bases and J shed 0 bases, with 12 bases lying between them. The CDR3 loop spans 16 amino acids. The germline V gene has CDR1 MDHEN and CDR2 SYDVKM. In DNA form, the CDR3 reads TGTGCCAGCAGGGGTCAGGGTTACTCTGGGGCCAACGTCCTGACTTTC. Protein sequence: CASRGQGYSGANVLTF.

The chain couples TRBV11-1 to TRBJ2-2, with D unresolved. Trimming took 3 bases from V and 6 from J, leaving 8 bases between them. The germline V gene encodes CDR1 SGHAT and CDR2 FQDESV (reference sequence). The CDR3 has 13 residues. CDR3 bases: TGTGCCAGCAGCTTGATTCAGGCCGGGGAGCTGTTTTTT. As protein: CASSLIQAGELFF.

This chain uses TRBV2 with TRBJ1-4; no reliable D call. CDR1 and CDR2 from the germline V gene are SNHLY and FYNNEI. Trimming cost V 3 bases and J 6 bases, with 2 bases left between them. This CDR3 is built from 11 residues. As DNA, the CDR3 is TGTGCCAGCAGTGATTATGAAAAACTGTTTTTT. Protein: CASSDYEKLFF.

The chain links TRBV28 to TRBJ1-1; D possibly corresponds to TRBD1 (6 bases). V was clipped by 8 bases and J by 1 base, with 8 bases between them. The CDR3 extends over 12 amino acids. CDR1 is MDHEN, CDR2 SYDVKM, per germline. The CDR3 bases are TGTGCCAGCCAGACAGGGAACACTGAAGCTTTCTTT. It codes for CASQTGNTEAFF.

This clone showed up just once. The chain joins TRBV2 to TRBJ2-3, with 10 bases that match TRBD2. Germline assignment: CDR1 SNHLY and CDR2 FYNNEI. This CDR3 has 15 residues. Trimming cost V 8 bases and J 13 bases; bases outside gene matches: 18. The CDR3 here is CASSGTSERRGGEYF. In nucleotides, the CDR3 is TGTGCCAGCTCCGGGACTAGCGAACGAAGGGGTGGGGAGTATTTT.

The chain carries TRBV5-1 and TRBJ2-7, with 11 bases aligning to TRBD2. The germline V gene encodes CDR1 SGHRS and CDR2 YFSETQ. This CDR3 is 16 amino acids long. J gave up 1 base and V 4 bases, and 7 bases lay outside the gene matches. CDR3 DNA: TGCGCCAGCAGCCAAACTAGCGGGAGAATGTCCTACGAGCAGTACTTC. Translation: CASSQTSGRMSYEQYF.

The chain uses TRBV7-9 and TRBJ2-5; D might be TRBD1 (6 bases). The germline V gene encodes CDR1 SEHNR and CDR2 FQNEAQ (reference sequence). The V end lost 2 bases, the J end lost 6 bases, and 10 bases lay between the germline ends. The CDR3 has 13 residues. The CDR3 region has the DNA TGTGCCAGCAGCTTAAACAGGGAGAAGACCCAGTACTTC. Translation: CASSLNREKTQYF.

This clone was found once. The genes are TRBV6-4 and TRBJ2-5; 7 positions agree with TRBD2. The J call is doubtful: the DNA matches TRBJ2-7 better. The CDR3 has 15 amino acids. Germline V gene sequence: CDR1 MRHNA, CDR2 SNTAGT. The CDR3 DNA reads TGTGCCAGCAGTGACTCTAGCGGGTGCCCCTACGAGCAGTACTTC. Protein sequence: CASSDSSGCPYEQYF.

The chain has TRBV28 and TRBJ2-3; TRBD2 might be the D (6 bases). The CDR3 has 15 residues. Trimming removed 2 bases from V and 0 bases from J, with 9 bases in between. CDR1 MDHEN and CDR2 SYDVKM come from the germline V gene. The CDR3 spells CASSLASESTDTQYF. DNA of the CDR3: TGTGCCAGCAGTTTAGCTAGCGAGAGCACAGATACGCAGTATTTT.

This chain links TRBV28 with TRBJ1-3; the D gene is possibly TRBD1 (5 bases). Trimming removed 4 bases at V and 2 bases at J, with 18 bases between. The germline V gene encodes CDR1 MDHEN and CDR2 SYDVKM. The CDR3 sequence is 17 residues long. CDR3 loop: CASSSEPGRLAGNTIYF. As DNA, the CDR3 is TGTGCCAGCAGTTCCGAGCCGGGACGCCTAGCTGGAAACACCATATATTTT.

J is TRBJ2-5 and V is TRBV6-5; TRBD2 matches 7 bases. CDR3 length: 13 amino acids. Germline loops: CDR1 MNHEY, CDR2 SVGAGI. The V and J ends lost 4 bases and 9 bases, in that order; junction bases with no gene match: 8. The CDR3 loop reads CASSSGTTVSQYF. CDR3 sequence (DNA): TGTGCCAGCAGTTCCGGGACTACTGTATCCCAGTACTTC.

The chain has TRBV28 and TRBJ1-6, with a weak D call TRBD1 (5 bases). The CDR3 contains 13 residues. Germline V CDR1 and CDR2: MDHEN, SYDVKM. The CDR3 DNA sequence: TGTGCTGCGGGGGGCTCCTATAATTCACCCCTCCACTTT. Amino acid sequence: CAAGGSYNSPLHF.

This chain links TRBV6-5 with TRBJ1-4; D may be TRBD1 (6 bases). This CDR3 is 15 amino acids long. Germline CDR1 is MNHEY and CDR2 is SVGAGI. Between the trimmed V and J ends, which lost 6 bases and 4 bases, there was a span of 15 bases. CDR3 nucleotide sequence: TGTGCCAGCAGCCCAATGGACAGAAATAATGAAAAACTGTTTTTT. This encodes CASSPMDRNNEKLFF.

The V and J genes are TRBV2 and TRBJ1-6, with D unclear. This CDR3 comprises 13 residues. Germline V CDR1 and CDR2: SNHLY, FYNNEI. The V gene lost 0 bases and the J gene lost 11 bases, with 8 bases spanning the gap. The CDR3 DNA is TGTGCCAGCAGTGAAGCTCCGGGGACACCCCTCCACTTT. The encoded protein is CASSEAPGTPLHF.

The chain employs TRBV2 and TRBJ2-7; D gene uncertain. The V end lost 3 bases, the J end lost 6 bases, and 6 bases lay between the germline ends. Germline CDR1 is SNHLY and CDR2 is FYNNEI. The CDR3 spans 11 residues. The CDR3 region is CASSDYGEQYF. CDR3 DNA: TGTGCCAGCAGTGATTACGGCGAGCAGTACTTC.

The rearrangement links TRBV14 to TRBJ2-2; D is uncertain. V was pared by 5 bases and J by 5 bases, with 12 bases between. The germline CDR1 and CDR2 sequences are SGHDN and FVKESK. CDR3 length: 14 residues. The CDR3 sequence is CASSKTVWTGELFF. The CDR3 coding sequence is TGTGCCAGCAGCAAAACCGTTTGGACCGGGGAGCTGTTTTTT.

The J gene is TRBJ2-4, the V gene TRBV6-6, with a tentative D call TRBD1 (5 bases). Germline lookup yields CDR1 MNHNY and CDR2 SVGAGI (reference sequence). This CDR3 has 15 residues. Trimming took off 0 bases at V and 5 bases at J, with 11 bases between the two ends. The CDR3: CASSYSRQNQNIQYF. The CDR3 nucleotides read TGTGCCAGCAGTTACTCGAGACAGAATCAAAACATTCAGTACTTC.